This T cell receptor (beta chain) was sequenced for a study of shared clonotypes between healthy human individuals. Profiling relied on immunoSEQ multiplex PCR, and the TCRdb table lists in-frame clones only, not all of them. In the table there are fewer than 700,000 clones, 70% to 80% of which are singletons. This CDR3 spans 15 amino acids. CDR1 and CDR2 (germline): MDHEN, SYDVKM. V gave up 6 bases and J gave up 6 bases; unmatched junction bases: 10. This clone has just a few counts. The sequence came from a woman aged 40 to 50 in good health. Some clones in this sample may be carry-over from other donors' samples. The sequencing input was PBMCs. The genes are TRBV28 and TRBJ1-5, with 8 bases fitting TRBD1. The CDR3 region is CASSNGQGGGQPQHF. CDR3 sequence (DNA): TGTGCCAGCAGCAACGGACAGGGAGGAGGTCAGCCCCAGCATTTT.